This entry lists 4 T cell receptor beta chains sequenced from one sample in a study of identical twins. Using its own MiXCR run on the 5' RACE reads, TCRdb lists one record per CDR3 protein. The sample yields approximately 350,000 distinct CDR3 sequences, around an eighth seen once. This same sample was also taken into another study, of yellow fever vaccine responses in identical twins.

The sequencing input was CD8+ T cells sorted from blood. These receptors all stem from a young woman in good health.

The rearrangement uses TRBV6-1 and TRBJ2-3; 8 nucleotides match TRBD2. V was clipped by 4 bases and J by 4 bases; unmatched bases: 7. The CDR3 contains 15 residues. CDR1 MNHNS and CDR2 SASEGT come from the germline V gene. CDR3 coding DNA: TGTGCCAGCAGTGCAAACCTAGCGGGTCCAGATACGCAGTATTTT. Its protein is CASSANLAGPDTQYF.

A few counts support this clonotype. This chain uses TRBV7-2 with TRBJ2-3; D possibly corresponds to TRBD1 (6 bases). The V end was cut by 10 bases, the J end by 6 bases, with 23 bases between. CDR3 length: 15 residues. Germline CDR1 reads SGHTA; CDR2 reads FQGNSA. As DNA, the CDR3 is TGTGCCACATCAACTTGGGGGCAGCCAGGGGATACGCAGTATTTT. Translating gives CATSTWGQPGDTQYF. Variable domain in full (rest from reference TRBV7-2 and TRBJ2-3): GAGVSQSPSNKVTEKGKDVELRCDPISGHTALYWYRQSLGQGLEFLIYFQGNSAPDKSGLPSDRFSAERTGGSVSTLTIQRTQQEDSAVYLCATSTWGQPGDTQYFGPGTRLTVL.

This clonotype was detected many times. V usage is TRBV5-1 and J usage is TRBJ2-2; TRBD2 might be the D (5 bases). This CDR3 spans 13 amino acids. The germline V gene has CDR1 SGHRS and CDR2 YFSETQ. The germline V and J ends were trimmed by 2 bases and 7 bases, with 9 bases remaining between them. CDR3 amino acids: CASSFSGVGELFF. The DNA of the CDR3 is TGCGCCAGCAGCTTTTCCGGGGTCGGGGAGCTGTTTTTT. Supplemented by reference TRBV5-1 and TRBJ2-2, the full variable domain reads KAGVTQTPRYLIKTRGQQVTLSCSPISGHRSVSWYQQTPGQGLQFLFEYFSETQRNKGNFPGRFSGRQFSNSRSEMNVSTLELGDSALYLCASSFSGVGELFFGEGSRLTVL.

This clonotype appeared a few times. The chain employs TRBV11-1 and TRBJ2-1, with TRBD2 identical over 8 bases. The V gene's germline CDR1 is SGHAT and CDR2 FQDESV (reference sequence). CDR3 size: 19 residues. The V segment lost 2 bases and the J segment 6 bases; nucleotides outside the gene matches: 18. CDR3 sequence (DNA): TGTGCCAGCAGCTTATTCGGGGGGGTCGGACTAGGTTCTCGCAATGAGCAGTTCTTC. Amino acid sequence: CASSLFGGVGLGSRNEQFF.